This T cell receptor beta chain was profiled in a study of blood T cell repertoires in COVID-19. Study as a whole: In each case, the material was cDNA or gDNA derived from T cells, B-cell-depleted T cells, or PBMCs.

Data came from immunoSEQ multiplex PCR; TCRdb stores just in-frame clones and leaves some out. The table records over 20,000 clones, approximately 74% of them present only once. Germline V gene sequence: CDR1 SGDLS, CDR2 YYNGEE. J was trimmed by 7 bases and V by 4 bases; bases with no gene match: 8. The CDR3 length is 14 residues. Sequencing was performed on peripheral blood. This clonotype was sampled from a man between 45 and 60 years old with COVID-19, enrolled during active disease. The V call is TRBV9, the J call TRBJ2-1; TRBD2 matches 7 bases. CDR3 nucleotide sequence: TGTGCCAGCAGCTGGGAGGGGCAATATAATGAGCAGTTCTTC. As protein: CASSWEGQYNEQFF.